This TCR beta chain derives from a study of T cells expressing NK-cell markers. At the level of the study: It was from sorted CD3+CD56+NKG2C+, CD3+CD56+NKG2C- and CD3+CD56-NKG2C+ T cells that TCR beta repertoires came.

Study-wide points: Leadership of the CD3+CD56-NKG2C+ fraction also belonged to these clonotypes in a handful of donors. Dominant NKG2C+ clonotypes were found to form roughly 1.0-7.5% of CD8+ T cells in over five donors.

Concerning this clonotype itself: Its antigen is undetermined.

Libraries used 5'RACE template switching adding universal primer site and UMIs. For each CDR3 protein, TCRdb gives one entry from its re-call of the 5' RACE reads, without DNA. The table lists more than 400,000 distinct CDR3 sequences. This TCR was sampled from a woman aged 18-69 years in good health. The sequencing input was blood T cells: a sorted CD56 or NKG2C T cell subset, CD4+ or CD8+ T cells, or bulk PBMC T cells (not recorded which).

CDR3 protein: CSVVVGVYEQYF. V gene TRBV29-1 combines with J gene TRBJ2-7; TCRdb returns TRBD2, unconfirmable since there is no DNA. Germline V gives CDR1 SQVTM, CDR2 ANQGSEA. The CDR3 contains 12 residues.